The source of this TCR beta chain is a study of blood T cells in healthy people across ages. The CDR3 contains 17 residues. Germline loops: CDR1 GTSNPN, CDR2 SVGIG (reference sequence). V shed 5 bases and J 3 bases; nucleotides not matched to a gene: 9. The use of a sample-barcoded 5' primer and a J-beta primer mix characterized a second PCR of about 6 to 12 cycles. TCRdb recomputed calls from the 5' RACE reads with MiXCR, one row per CDR3 protein. The sample consists of under 1,000,000 distinct CDR3 sequences, approximately 35% of them appearing once. What was sequenced was blood. The TCR sequence derives from a man between 18 and 35 years old in good health. The rearrangement uses TRBV30 and TRBJ2-3; 15 bases are shared with TRBD2. CDR3 region: CAWHDHGLAGGTDTQYF. The CDR3 DNA sequence: TGTGCCTGGCACGATCATGGACTAGCGGGGGGGACAGATACGCAGTATTTT. Full variable domain (outside the CDR3, taken from reference TRBV30 and TRBJ2-3): SQTIHQWPATLVQPVGSPLSLECTVEGTSNPNLYWYRQAAGRGLQLLFYSVGIGQISSEVPQNLSASRPQDRQFILSSKKLLLSDSGFYLCAWHDHGLAGGTDTQYFGPGTRLTVL.